This passage covers 11 T cell receptor beta chains from one sample sequenced in a study of blood T cell repertoires in COVID-19. TCRdb's table, derived via immunoSEQ multiplex PCR, lists solely in-frame clones and lacks some. The sample yields about 200,000 clones, around 84% seen once. What was sequenced was peripheral blood. These receptors all stem from an elderly man with acute or convalescent COVID-19.

In DNA form, the CDR3 reads TGCGCCAGCAGCCTCCTGACAGGGAAAGGTGGCTACACCTTC. The encoded protein is CASSLLTGKGGYTF. The V gene is TRBV5-1, the J gene TRBJ1-2; 7 bases line up with TRBD1. V dropped 4 bases and J dropped 7; count of bases not matched to a gene: 10. CDR3 length: 14 amino acids. Germline V gene sequence: CDR1 SGHRS, CDR2 YFSETQ.

V gene TRBV7-2 combines with J gene TRBJ1-4, with D perhaps TRBD1 (5 bases). Trimming pared 7 bases from V and 8 bases from J, leaving 17 bases between. Germline V gene sequence: CDR1 SGHTA, CDR2 FQGNSA. The CDR3 consists of 14 residues. The CDR3 DNA reads TGTGCCAGCACCCGCAGGGTTAATGACGAAAAACTGTTTTTT. Its translation: CASTRRVNDEKLFF.

The gene calls are TRBV30 and TRBJ2-1; a weak D match, TRBD2 (5 bases). The CDR3 extends over 14 amino acids. Germline values: CDR1 GTSNPN, CDR2 SVGIG (reference sequence). V was clipped by 5 bases and J by 6 bases, with 17 bases between them. The CDR3 DNA reads as TGTGCCTGGTCCAAGGGAGTCTACCCCAATGAGCAGTTCTTC. It codes for CAWSKGVYPNEQFF. The complete variable domain, with remaining parts taken from reference TRBV30 and TRBJ2-1, reads SQTIHQWPATLVQPVGSPLSLECTVEGTSNPNLYWYRQAAGRGLQLLFYSVGIGQISSEVPQNLSASRPQDRQFILSSKKLLLSDSGFYLCAWSKGVYPNEQFFGPGTRLTVL.

This sequence joins TRBV28 and TRBJ2-7, with 7 bases aligning to TRBD1. The CDR3 has 13 amino acids. V was pared by 6 bases and J by 9 bases, with 11 bases of the junction left unmatched. From germline, CDR1 is MDHEN and CDR2 SYDVKM. The CDR3: CASSPRGSLGQYF. The DNA of the CDR3 is TGTGCCAGCAGCCCCAGGGGGTCGTTAGGGCAGTACTTC.

The V gene is TRBV12-3 or TRBV12-4, the J gene TRBJ2-5; D is possibly TRBD1 (5 bases). V dropped 6 bases and J dropped 4 bases, with 12 bases sitting between them. The CDR3 has 13 amino acids. In DNA, the CDR3 is TGTGCCAGCAGGGGTGGGGCGGCAGAGACCCAGTACTTC. The encoded protein is CASRGGAAETQYF.

The CDR3 nucleotides read TGTGCCAGCTCCTCTAGCGGTTCCTACGAGCAGTACGTC. Translated: CASSSSGSYEQYV. This sequence joins TRBV27 and TRBJ2-7; 7 bases agree with TRBD2. The V gene end was trimmed by 8 bases and the J gene end by 1 base; junction bases not matched to a gene: 5. This CDR3 spans 13 amino acids. Germline CDR1 and CDR2: MNHEY and SMNVEV (reference sequence).

The chain couples TRBV6-5 to TRBJ2-6, with D perhaps matching TRBD2 (5 bases). CDR3 length equals 15 residues. The V end lost 5 bases, the J end lost 0 bases, and 8 bases lay between the germline ends. CDR1 is MNHEY and CDR2 is SVGAGI in the germline V gene. This chain's CDR3 is CASSRGVSGANVLTF. As DNA, the CDR3 is TGTGCCAGCAGTCGGGGAGTCTCTGGGGCCAACGTCCTGACTTTC.

This sequence joins TRBV29-1 and TRBJ1-2; D possibly corresponds to TRBD1 (6 bases). In germline, CDR1 is SQVTM, CDR2 ANQGSEA. Trimming cost V 5 bases and J 0 bases, with 13 bases left between them. The CDR3 is 14 residues long. The CDR3 protein is CSVLNRASNYGYTF. For the CDR3, the DNA is TGCAGCGTTCTCAACAGGGCTTCTAACTATGGCTACACCTTC.

The chain combines TRBV7-9 with TRBJ2-1; D is ambiguous. The germline V gene encodes CDR1 SEHNR and CDR2 FQNEAQ (reference sequence). The CDR3 is made up of 15 amino acids. V dropped 7 bases and J dropped 0 bases, with 13 bases sitting between them. The CDR3 DNA sequence: TGTGCCAGCAATTGGGTATGGAGCTCCTACAATGAGCAGTTCTTC. Translating gives CASNWVWSSYNEQFF.

This clone was counted a single time. CDR3 bases: TGTGCCAGTAAACGGGCAGGGCTAGAGACCCAGTACTTC. Protein product: CASKRAGLETQYF. The V call is TRBV19, the J call TRBJ2-5; D may be TRBD1 (5 bases). Germline V gene lookup returns CDR1 LNHDA and CDR2 SQIVND (reference sequence). The V gene lost 7 bases and the J gene lost 4 bases, with 13 bases spanning the gap. The CDR3 runs to 13 residues.

CDR3 sequence reads: CAISESGIYSPLHF. The CDR3 DNA sequence: TGTGCCATCAGTGAATCGGGGATTTATTCACCCCTCCACTTT. The genes are TRBV10-3 and TRBJ1-6; D is ambiguous. Germline lookup yields CDR1 ENHRY and CDR2 SYGVKD. V dropped 3 bases and J dropped 8 bases, with 11 bases sitting between them. The CDR3 is 14 amino acids.